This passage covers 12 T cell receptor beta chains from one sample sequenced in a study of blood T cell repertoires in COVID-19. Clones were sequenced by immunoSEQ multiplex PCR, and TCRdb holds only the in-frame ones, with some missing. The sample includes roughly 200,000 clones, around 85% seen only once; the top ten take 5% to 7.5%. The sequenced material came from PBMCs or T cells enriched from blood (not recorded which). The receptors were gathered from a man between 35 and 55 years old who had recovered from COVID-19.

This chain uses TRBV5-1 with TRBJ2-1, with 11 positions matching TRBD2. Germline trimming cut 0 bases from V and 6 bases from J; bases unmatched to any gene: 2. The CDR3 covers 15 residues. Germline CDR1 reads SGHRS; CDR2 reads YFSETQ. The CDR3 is CASSLDTSGSNEQFF. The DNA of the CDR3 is TGCGCCAGCAGCTTGGATACTAGCGGGAGCAATGAGCAGTTCTTC.

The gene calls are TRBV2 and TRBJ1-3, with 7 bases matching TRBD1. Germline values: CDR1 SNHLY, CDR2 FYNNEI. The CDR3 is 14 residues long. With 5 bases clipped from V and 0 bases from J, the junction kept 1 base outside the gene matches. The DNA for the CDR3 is TGTGCCAGCAGTACAGGGGACTCTGGAAACACCATATATTTT. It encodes CASSTGDSGNTIYF.

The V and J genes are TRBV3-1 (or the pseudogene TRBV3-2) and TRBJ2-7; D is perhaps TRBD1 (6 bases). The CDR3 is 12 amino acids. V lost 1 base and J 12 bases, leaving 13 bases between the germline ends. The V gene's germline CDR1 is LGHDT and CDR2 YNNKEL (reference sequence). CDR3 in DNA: TGTGCCAGCAGCCAAGCAGAAGGGGGTTGGTACTTC. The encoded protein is CASSQAEGGWYF.

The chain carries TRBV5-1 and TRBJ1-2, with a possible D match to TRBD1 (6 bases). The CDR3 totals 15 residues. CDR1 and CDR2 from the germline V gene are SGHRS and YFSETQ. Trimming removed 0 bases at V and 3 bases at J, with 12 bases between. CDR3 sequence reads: CASSLDGQLDYGYTF. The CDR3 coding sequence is TGCGCCAGCAGCTTGGACGGACAGCTAGACTATGGCTACACCTTC.

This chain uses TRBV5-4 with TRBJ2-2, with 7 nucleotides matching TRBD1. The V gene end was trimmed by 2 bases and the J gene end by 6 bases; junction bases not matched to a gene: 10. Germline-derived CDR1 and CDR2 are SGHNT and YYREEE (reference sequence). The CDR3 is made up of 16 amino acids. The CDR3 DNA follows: TGTGCCAGCAGCTTCCCGAGACAGGGAGCCGCCGGGGAGCTGTTTTTT. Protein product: CASSFPRQGAAGELFF.

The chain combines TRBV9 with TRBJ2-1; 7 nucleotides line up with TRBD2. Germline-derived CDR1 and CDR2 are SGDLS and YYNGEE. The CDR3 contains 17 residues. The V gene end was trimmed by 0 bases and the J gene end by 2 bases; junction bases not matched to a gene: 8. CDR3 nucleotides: TGTGCCAGCAGCGTAGGGGCCGGGGCGGGAGCCTACAATGAGCAGTTCTTC. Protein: CASSVGAGAGAYNEQFF.

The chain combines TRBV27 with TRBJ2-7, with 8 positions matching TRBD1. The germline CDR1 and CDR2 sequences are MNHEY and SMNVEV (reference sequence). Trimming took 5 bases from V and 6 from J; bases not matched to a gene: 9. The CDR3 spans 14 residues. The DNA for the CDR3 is TGTGCCAGCAGTACCCGGACAGGGTTTCGCGAGCAGTACTTC. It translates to CASSTRTGFREQYF.

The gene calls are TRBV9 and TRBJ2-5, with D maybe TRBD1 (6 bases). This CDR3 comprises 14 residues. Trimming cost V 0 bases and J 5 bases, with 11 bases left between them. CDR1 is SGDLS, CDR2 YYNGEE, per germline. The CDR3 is CASSVGQVAETQYF. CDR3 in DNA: TGTGCCAGCAGCGTAGGACAGGTCGCGGAGACCCAGTACTTC.

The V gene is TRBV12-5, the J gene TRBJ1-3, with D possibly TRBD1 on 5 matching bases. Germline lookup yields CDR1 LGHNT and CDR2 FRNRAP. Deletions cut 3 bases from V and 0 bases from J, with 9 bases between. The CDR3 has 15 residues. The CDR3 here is CASGFGGSSGNTIYF. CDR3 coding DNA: TGTGCTAGTGGTTTCGGGGGGAGCTCTGGAAACACCATATATTTT. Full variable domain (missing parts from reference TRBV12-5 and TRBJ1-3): DARVTQTPRHKVTEMGQEVTMRCQPILGHNTVFWYRQTMMQGLELLAYFRNRAPLDDSGMPKDRFSAEMPDATLATLKIQPSEPRDSAVYFCASGFGGSSGNTIYFGEGSWLTVV.

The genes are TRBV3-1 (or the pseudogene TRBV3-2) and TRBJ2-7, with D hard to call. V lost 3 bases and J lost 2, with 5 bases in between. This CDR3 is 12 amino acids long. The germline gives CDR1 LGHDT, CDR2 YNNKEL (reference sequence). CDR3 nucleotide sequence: TGTGCCAGCAGCCAGGGCGCCTACGAGCAGTACTTC. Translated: CASSQGAYEQYF.

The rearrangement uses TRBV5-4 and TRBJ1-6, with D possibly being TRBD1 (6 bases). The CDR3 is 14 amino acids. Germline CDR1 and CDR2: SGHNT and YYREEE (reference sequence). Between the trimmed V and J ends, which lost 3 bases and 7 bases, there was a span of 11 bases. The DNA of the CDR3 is TGTGCCAGCAGCTATGACAGGACAAATTCACCCCTCCACTTT. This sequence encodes CASSYDRTNSPLHF. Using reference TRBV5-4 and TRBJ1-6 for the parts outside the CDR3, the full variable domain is ETGVTQSPTHLIKTRGQQVTLRCSSQSGHNTVSWYQQALGQGPQFIFQYYREEENGRGNFPPRFSGLQFPNYSSELNVNALELDDSALYLCASSYDRTNSPLHFGNGTRLTVT.

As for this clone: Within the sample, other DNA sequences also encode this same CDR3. CDR3 amino acids: CASSPGGNTIYF. CDR3 DNA: TGTGCCAGCAGCCCGGGTGGAAACACCATATATTTT. V and J are TRBV28 and TRBJ1-3, with D unresolved. Germline V CDR1 and CDR2: MDHEN, SYDVKM. Trimming shortened V by 6 bases and J by 3 bases, and 6 bases separated the two germline ends. The CDR3 contains 12 residues. The full variable domain, its missing parts supplied by reference TRBV28 and TRBJ1-3, is DVKVTQSSRYLVKRTGEKVFLECVQDMDHENMFWYRQDPGLGLRLIYFSYDVKMKEKGDIPEGYSVSREKKERFSLILESASTNQTSMYLCASSPGGNTIYFGEGSWLTVV.